This TCR beta chain was captured by sequencing in a study of blood T cell repertoires in COVID-19. Produced via immunoSEQ multiplex PCR; TCRdb's table is partial and in-frame only. The sample lists about 130,000 clones; about 74% were seen once. Losses at the gene ends were 2 bases for V and 5 bases for J; bases not matched to a gene: 9. Germline CDR1 and CDR2: SGHRS and YFSETQ. The CDR3 is made up of 16 amino acids. The TCR was taken from a man at least 80 years old with COVID-19, enrolled during active disease. Sequenced: peripheral blood. V is TRBV5-1 and J is TRBJ2-5; 10 nucleotides match TRBD2. CDR3 sequence reads: CASSLAASGSWETQYF. CDR3 bases: TGCGCCAGCAGCTTAGCGGCTAGCGGGAGTTGGGAGACCCAGTACTTC.